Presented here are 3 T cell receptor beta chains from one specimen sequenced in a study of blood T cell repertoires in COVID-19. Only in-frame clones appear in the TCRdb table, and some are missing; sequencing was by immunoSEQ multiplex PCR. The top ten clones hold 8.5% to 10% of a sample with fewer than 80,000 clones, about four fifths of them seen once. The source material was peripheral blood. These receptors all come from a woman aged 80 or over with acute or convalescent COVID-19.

This CDR3 is CASSPPYATGSAEAFF. The CDR3 bases are TGCGCCAGCAGCCCTCCCTATGCAACAGGGAGCGCTGAAGCTTTCTTT. This chain uses TRBV5-1 with TRBJ1-1; a possible D gene is TRBD1 (6 bases). CDR3 length equals 16 residues. Trimming took off 4 bases at V and 6 bases at J, with 22 bases between the two ends. Germline loops: CDR1 SGHRS, CDR2 YFSETQ.

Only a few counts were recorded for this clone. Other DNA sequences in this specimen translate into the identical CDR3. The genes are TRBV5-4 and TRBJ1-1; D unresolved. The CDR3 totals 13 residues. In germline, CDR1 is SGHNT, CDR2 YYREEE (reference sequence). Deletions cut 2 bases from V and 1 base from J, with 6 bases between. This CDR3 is CASSFGQNTEAFF. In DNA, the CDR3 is TGTGCCAGCAGCTTTGGCCAGAACACTGAAGCTTTCTTT.

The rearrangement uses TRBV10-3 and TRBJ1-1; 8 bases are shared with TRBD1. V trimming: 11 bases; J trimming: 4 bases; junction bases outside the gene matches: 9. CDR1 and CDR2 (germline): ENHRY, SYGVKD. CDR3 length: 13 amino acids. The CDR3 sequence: CASTGDSVTEAFF. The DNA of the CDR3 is TGTGCCTCGACAGGGGATTCGGTCACTGAAGCTTTCTTT.